These 18 T cell receptor beta chains share one sample of origin, sequenced in a study of Ad26.COV2.S vaccination and SARS-CoV-2 variants. Clones were read by immunoSEQ multiplex PCR, and TCRdb kept only the in-frame ones, dropping some. The table includes some 320,000 clones, over 80% detected once. Treatment in this sample: approximately 18 received Ad26.COV2.S at low or high dose, single or two shots; about 5 received placebo; per-sample allocation not given. Following the first vaccine or placebo injection, samples were taken on day 63. Sequences were derived from peripheral blood, sampled in a trial of Ad26.COV2.S vaccine versus placebo. The receptors come from a person between 18 and 59 years old who received the Ad26.COV2.S COVID-19 vaccine or a placebo.

V and J are TRBV7-9 and TRBJ2-7; D ambiguous. Trimming took off 1 base at V and 7 bases at J, with 8 bases between the two ends. CDR3 size: 12 residues. Germline V gives CDR1 SEHNR, CDR2 FQNEAQ (reference sequence). The CDR3 coding sequence is TGTGCCAGCAGCTTAGGACTGAAAGAGCAGTACTTC. Amino acid sequence: CASSLGLKEQYF.

J is TRBJ2-2 and V is TRBV11-2; D is ambiguous. Trimming stripped 5 bases from V and 6 bases from J, with 19 bases between. This CDR3 is built from 16 residues. CDR1 and CDR2 (germline): SGHAT, FQNNGV. CDR3 nucleotide sequence: TGTGCCAGCAGCCTAAGTTCGGCGCGTAGGTCCGGGGAGCTGTTTTTT. This sequence encodes CASSLSSARRSGELFF.

The chain uses TRBV9 and TRBJ2-5, with D perhaps matching TRBD1 (5 bases). The CDR3 has 13 amino acids. The germline V gene encodes CDR1 SGDLS and CDR2 YYNGEE. Trimming removed 3 bases at V and 5 bases at J, with 11 bases between. The CDR3 loop reads CASSGRVLETQYF. For the CDR3, the DNA is TGTGCCAGCAGCGGCAGGGTCCTGGAGACCCAGTACTTC.

The chain employs TRBV28 and TRBJ2-1; TRBD2 is a possible D gene (5 bases). The length of the CDR3 is 17 residues. Deletions cut 5 bases from V and 2 bases from J, with 19 bases between. Per the germline V gene, CDR1 is MDHEN and CDR2 is SYDVKM. This CDR3 is CASSLMVRGTAYNEQFF. CDR3 DNA sequence: TGTGCCAGCAGTCTAATGGTCCGGGGAACTGCCTACAATGAGCAGTTCTTC.

V is TRBV30 and J is TRBJ2-7, with D unclear. Germline CDR1 and CDR2: GTSNPN and SVGIG (reference sequence). With 2 bases removed from V and 6 bases from J, the gap between germline ends came to 14 bases. The CDR3 is 13 residues long. The DNA of the CDR3 is TGTGCCTGGAGTATACTAATTCGCGGCGAGCAGTACTTC. Its translation: CAWSILIRGEQYF.

The CDR3: CATSRDAAETYNEQFF. The CDR3 nucleotides read TGTGCCACCAGCAGAGATGCGGCGGAAACCTACAATGAGCAGTTCTTC. The chain couples TRBV15 to TRBJ2-1, with D hard to call. The CDR3 has 16 residues. V lost 0 bases and J 2 bases, leaving 11 bases between the germline ends. Germline-derived CDR1 and CDR2 are LNHNV and YYDKDF (reference sequence).

The rearrangement joins TRBV30 to TRBJ1-1; the D gene is possibly TRBD1 (5 bases). Looked up from germline, CDR1 is GTSNPN and CDR2 is SVGIG (reference sequence). Trimming took 1 base from V and 5 from J, leaving 8 bases between them. The CDR3 extends over 12 amino acids. Written as DNA, the CDR3 is TGTGCCTGGAGTGGAAGGGGAACTGAAGCTTTCTTT. This sequence encodes CAWSGRGTEAFF.

The chain has TRBV5-4 and TRBJ2-5, with TRBD2 as a possible D gene (6 bases). CDR3 length: 14 residues. Looked up from germline, CDR1 is SGHNT and CDR2 is YYREEE (reference sequence). V lost 0 bases and J 3 bases, leaving 9 bases between the germline ends. CDR3 sequence: CASSLDGGKETQYF. The CDR3 DNA reads as TGTGCCAGCAGCTTGGACGGGGGAAAAGAGACCCAGTACTTC.

V gene TRBV28 combines with J gene TRBJ1-1; tentatively, D is TRBD1 (5 bases). The CDR3 runs 16 residues. Trimming pared 0 bases from V and 4 bases from J, leaving 15 bases between. CDR1 is MDHEN and CDR2 is SYDVKM in the germline V gene. The DNA of the CDR3 is TGTGCCAGCAGTTTATGGGGCTGGGGGAGAGGCACTGAAGCTTTCTTT. This codes for CASSLWGWGRGTEAFF.

The chain combines TRBV20-1 with TRBJ1-2; D gene ambiguous. This CDR3 is 11 amino acids long. The germline gives CDR1 DFQATT, CDR2 SNEGSKA (reference sequence). Trimming pared 6 bases from V and 1 base from J, leaving 6 bases between. In DNA, the CDR3 is TGCAGTGCCCAATTTAACTATGGCTACACCTTC. It specifies CSAQFNYGYTF.

The chain combines TRBV5-1 with TRBJ1-1; 8 positions match TRBD1. Germline CDR1 and CDR2: SGHRS and YFSETQ. The V gene end was trimmed by 7 bases and the J gene end by 1 base; junction bases not matched to a gene: 3. The CDR3 is 13 residues long. CDR3 amino acids: CASGQGANTEAFF. The CDR3 DNA reads TGCGCCAGCGGGCAGGGGGCGAACACTGAAGCTTTCTTT.

The chain has TRBV5-1 and TRBJ2-7; 8 nucleotides align to TRBD1. The junction had 4 bases not matched to a gene; V was cut back by 0 bases and J by 5 bases. The CDR3 contains 14 residues. CDR1 and CDR2 from the germline V gene are SGHRS and YFSETQ. CDR3 sequence reads: CASSLGPGGDEQYF. CDR3 nucleotides: TGCGCCAGCAGCTTGGGTCCAGGGGGCGACGAGCAGTACTTC.

This chain connects TRBV27 to TRBJ2-4, with D perhaps matching TRBD1 or TRBD2 (6 bases each). Looked up from germline, CDR1 is MNHEY and CDR2 is SMNVEV (reference sequence). Trimming took 2 bases from V and 9 from J, leaving 14 bases between them. CDR3 length equals 14 residues. CDR3 protein: CASSLQWGAGIQYF. The CDR3 nucleotides are TGTGCCAGCAGTTTACAATGGGGGGCGGGCATTCAGTACTTC.

For this clone: Germline is not matched at one junction end, which may reflect a read error. The chain couples TRBV7-9 to TRBJ2-1; D gene uncertain. CDR1 SEHNR and CDR2 FQNEAQ come from the germline V gene (reference sequence). The CDR3 runs 13 residues. The CDR3 reads CASSLGKYNEQLF. The CDR3 coding sequence is TGTGCCAGCAGCTTGGGGAAGTACAATGAGCAGCTCTTC.

The V call is TRBV4-1, the J call TRBJ1-5; maybe TRBD1 (5 bases). Germline values: CDR1 MGHRA, CDR2 YSYEKL. This CDR3 contains 17 residues. Deletions cut 4 bases from V and 0 bases from J, with 16 bases between. Here the CDR3 reads CASSLLPGTFSNQPQHF. The CDR3 DNA reads as TGCGCCAGCAGCCTGTTGCCAGGGACCTTTAGCAATCAGCCCCAGCATTTT.

The chain joins TRBV6-4 to TRBJ2-1, with 15 bases that match TRBD2. With V trimmed by 3 bases and J by 9 bases, 6 bases remained unmatched. The V gene's germline CDR1 is MRHNA and CDR2 SNTAGT. The CDR3 spans 16 residues. The CDR3 is CASSEGLAGGRSEQFF. CDR3 in DNA: TGTGCCAGCAGTGAGGGACTAGCGGGGGGTCGCTCTGAGCAGTTCTTC.

V usage is TRBV13 and J usage is TRBJ2-3, with D uncertain. CDR1 is PRHDT and CDR2 is FYEKMQ in the germline V gene (reference sequence). The CDR3 runs to 12 residues. V was pared by 3 bases and J by 1 base, with 2 bases between. The CDR3 is CASSFGTDTQYF. CDR3 in DNA: TGTGCCAGCAGCTTCGGCACAGATACGCAGTATTTT.

For the CDR3, the DNA is TGTGCCAGCAGCTCAGGGCTACAGGGGTACGGCGAGCAGTACTTC. This translates into CASSSGLQGYGEQYF. The genes are TRBV9 and TRBJ2-7; 7 bases line up with TRBD1. J gave up 6 bases and V 4 bases, and 13 bases lay outside the gene matches. CDR1 SGDLS and CDR2 YYNGEE come from the germline V gene. There are 15 residues in the CDR3.